This T cell receptor (beta chain) was found in a study of T cells in tumors after PD-1 blockade (dated by TCRdb to between 2018 and 2021). About the full investigation: Exclusion criteria were prior checkpoint blockade, use of systemic immunosuppressants, or recent radiotherapy or other anti-cancer therapy within 4 weeks. RECIST version 1.1 was the standard used to evaluate clinical response. Using site-matched tumors from BCC or SCC patients sampled before and after anti-PD-1 therapy, the study carried out paired single-cell RNA and TCR sequencing. A subset of patients also received ongoing daily vismodegib 150 mg during anti-PD-1 treatment. An average of 113,528 TCR templates (range about 22,000-260,000) and roughly 34,000 unique clonotypes was obtained for peripheral blood samples. To compare clonotypes in blood and tumor, bulk TCR sequencing was done on 10 peripheral blood samples taken from roughly 5 patients. Treatment consisted of either cemiplimab 350 mg every 2 weeks or pembrolizumab 200 mg every 3 weeks. What the authors observed across the whole study: Around two fifths of tumor TCR clonotypes were detected in blood, and some novel exhausted tumor clones were observed in pre-treatment blood, which was taken as suggesting peripheral recruitment. Where the novel T cell clones came from was not determined, and possible sources could include lymphoid organs or rare unexpanded clones inside the tumor or in the tumor periphery.

The immunoSEQ platform was used for deep TCRbeta sequencing. In the original analysis: Only productive rearrangements were exported from the immunoSEQ Analyzer for further analysis. Bulk TCRbeta clonotypes were assigned T cell phenotypes by matching to single-cell RNA+TCR-seq clones sharing the same TCRbeta sequence. Tumor enrichment of a clone was calculated by dividing the clone's tumor frequency by the clone's PBMC frequency, both taken from bulk TCR sequencing. GLIPH was used to sort TCRs into specificity groups, which are clusters of distinct TCRs that likely recognize common antigens through shared CDR3 motifs. TCRdb limited this immuneACCESS table to in-frame rearrangements with V and J called. A share of clones is missing; checked studies link under half to unresolved V genes, and the rest is unexplained. That table gives V, J and clone size, and the DNA gave D and trimming. The sample data list around 45,000 clones, and 79% of these were observed just once. 16% of the sample is held by the ten biggest clonotypes.

After removal of 3 bases from V and 4 bases from J, the junction retains 8 bases not matched to a gene. Spanning cysteine to phenylalanine, the CDR3 consists of 16 amino acids. Just the 48-base CDR3 DNA is kept, in frame starting at base 1. Reading the germline V gene gives CDR1 SGDLS and CDR2 YYNGEE. The label giving this sample's time point can be read as: before anti-PD-1 therapy. For bulk TCRbeta sequencing, genomic DNA was extracted from tumor biopsies or peripheral blood, and input amounts ranged from about 616 ng to 6,500 ng. Every patient had histologically proven advanced or metastatic basal or squamous cell carcinoma and was a poor candidate for surgical resection. Of the 10 or so patients making up the basal cell carcinoma cohort, several underwent bulk tumor TCR sequencing. Concerning this clone itself: Its binding antigen is unknown. No per-base quality is available; no much larger clone lies one base away.

The sequencing used PBMCs, collected before anti-PD-1 treatment. The chain employs TRBV9 and TRBJ2-1, with TRBD1 matching 9 junction bases. The clonotype comes from a human donor with basal cell carcinoma. The encoded CDR3 is CASSAGGQGQYNEQFF. The nucleotide sequence reads as follows: TGTGCCAGCAGCGCCGGGGGACAGGGTCAATACAATGAGCAGTTCTTC.